The 30 T cell receptor beta chains reported below all come from one sample, sequenced in a study of T cell responses to AZD1222 COVID-19 vaccine. Clones were sequenced by immunoSEQ multiplex PCR, and TCRdb holds only the in-frame ones, with some missing. This table holds 80,000 to 90,000 clones, about 90% found once. Specimen: peripheral blood, collected on day 0 of MenACWY control vaccination. Receptors originate from an adult in good health.

The V call is TRBV9, the J call TRBJ1-2; a possible D gene is TRBD1 (6 bases). This CDR3 spans 15 amino acids. Germline lookup yields CDR1 SGDLS and CDR2 YYNGEE. The V end lost 0 bases, the J end lost 0 bases, and 9 bases lay between the germline ends. The CDR3 nucleotides read TGTGCCAGCAGCGTAGGGCAGGGGCCTAACTATGGCTACACCTTC. It codes for CASSVGQGPNYGYTF.

The chain couples TRBV7-6 to TRBJ2-1, with 13 nucleotides matching TRBD2. Germline V gives CDR1 SGHVS, CDR2 FNYEAQ. Trimming took 5 bases from V and 6 from J; bases not matched to a gene: 7. The CDR3 extends over 16 amino acids. For the CDR3, the DNA is TGTGCCAGCAGCCCCGGGACTAGCGGGATCTCCAATGAGCAGTTCTTC. This translates into CASSPGTSGISNEQFF.

J is TRBJ1-1 and V is TRBV3-1 (or the pseudogene TRBV3-2); D is possibly TRBD1 (6 bases). Germline V gene lookup returns CDR1 LGHDT and CDR2 YNNKEL (reference sequence). CDR3 size: 13 residues. Between the trimmed V and J ends, which lost 4 bases and 5 bases, there was a span of 11 bases. The CDR3 DNA follows: TGTGCCAGCAGCCGAGGGGGAGAGACTGAAGCTTTCTTT. As protein: CASSRGGETEAFF.

V and J are TRBV3-1 (or the pseudogene TRBV3-2) and TRBJ1-1, with D perhaps matching TRBD1 (5 bases). The CDR3 is 14 amino acids. V shed 1 base and J shed 1 base, with 7 bases lying between them. The germline gives CDR1 LGHDT, CDR2 YNNKEL (reference sequence). The CDR3 is CASSQGQGNTEAFF. The CDR3 DNA is TGTGCCAGCAGCCAAGGGCAGGGGAACACTGAAGCTTTCTTT.

The chain combines TRBV6-5 with TRBJ2-1; D is undetermined. CDR1 and CDR2 from the germline V gene are MNHEY and SVGAGI. The CDR3 is made up of 11 amino acids. The germline V and J ends were trimmed by 6 bases and 5 bases, with 5 bases remaining between them. The CDR3 bases are TGTGCCAGCAGAGGAGACAATGAGCAGTTCTTC. It is translated as CASRGDNEQFF.

This clone was observed a single time. The chain uses TRBV28 and TRBJ1-2; 10 bases are shared with TRBD1. The V segment lost 3 bases and the J segment 4 bases; nucleotides outside the gene matches: 5. The V gene's germline CDR1 is MDHEN and CDR2 SYDVKM. The CDR3 consists of 15 residues. CDR3 sequence reads: CASSFRGTGVYGYTF. The CDR3 region has the DNA TGTGCCAGCAGTTTTCGTGGGACAGGGGTCTATGGCTACACCTTC.

V gene TRBV6-6 combines with J gene TRBJ1-4, with TRBD1 matching 8 bases. Germline CDR1 is MNHNY and CDR2 is SVGAGI (reference sequence). Trimming removed 3 bases from V and 7 bases from J; junction bases left unmatched: 1. This CDR3 region has 13 residues. The CDR3 protein is CASSYTGGEKLFF. CDR3 coding DNA: TGTGCCAGCAGTTATACAGGGGGTGAAAAACTGTTTTTT.

The J gene is TRBJ2-3, the V gene TRBV5-1, with D tentatively TRBD1 (6 bases). The CDR3 has 15 amino acids. Germline V gene sequence: CDR1 SGHRS, CDR2 YFSETQ. The V end lost 5 bases, the J end lost 1 base, and 14 bases lay between the germline ends. The CDR3: CASSRDRSRTDTQYF. For the CDR3, the DNA is TGCGCCAGCAGTCGCGACAGGAGCCGCACAGATACGCAGTATTTT.

Remarks on this clone: The sample carries other DNA sequences with the same CDR3. The chain employs TRBV7-2 and TRBJ1-1; 8 bases fit TRBD1. V lost 3 bases to trimming and J lost 14 bases; unmatched junction nucleotides: 11. Germline V gene data show CDR1 as SGHTA and CDR2 as FQGNSA. The CDR3 loop spans 13 amino acids. This chain's CDR3 is CASSLDFRGRAFF. The DNA for the CDR3 is TGTGCCAGCAGCTTGGACTTCAGGGGGCGAGCCTTCTTT.

The J gene is TRBJ1-6, the V gene TRBV7-2, with a possible D match to TRBD1 (5 bases). This CDR3 spans 15 amino acids. V was cut by 5 bases and J by 6 bases, with 14 bases left in between. In germline, CDR1 is SGHTA, CDR2 FQGNSA. This CDR3 is CASSLGRVTNSPLHF. The DNA for the CDR3 is TGTGCCAGCAGCCTGGGCAGGGTAACTAATTCACCCCTCCACTTT.

This chain's CDR3 is CASSPGLAGEQYF. The DNA for the CDR3 is TGTGCCAGTAGTCCGGGACTAGCGGGCGAGCAGTACTTC. The chain employs TRBV19 and TRBJ2-7, with TRBD2 matching 12 bases. The junction had 2 bases not matched to a gene; V was cut back by 5 bases and J by 6 bases. Per the germline V gene, CDR1 is LNHDA and CDR2 is SQIVND (reference sequence). The CDR3 covers 13 residues.

CDR3 residues: CASSLTPWSPPYNEQFF. The DNA of the CDR3 is TGTGCCAGCAGTTTGACACCTTGGAGTCCCCCCTACAATGAGCAGTTCTTC. The chain is built from TRBV27 and TRBJ2-1; D is uncertain. V dropped 3 bases and J dropped 2 bases, with 17 bases sitting between them. CDR3 size: 17 residues. Germline CDR1 MNHEY, CDR2 SMNVEV (reference sequence).

The chain has TRBV25-1 and TRBJ1-1; 9 bases line up with TRBD1. Germline-derived CDR1 and CDR2 are MGHDK and SYGVNS. The CDR3 has 15 residues. V shed 7 bases and J 0 bases; nucleotides not matched to a gene: 6. In nucleotides, the CDR3 is TGTGCCAGCAACGAGAACAGGGGGCTGAACACTGAAGCTTTCTTT. This codes for CASNENRGLNTEAFF.

The chain uses TRBV7-2 and TRBJ2-7, with D maybe TRBD2 (5 bases). Deletions cut 0 bases from V and 3 bases from J, with 6 bases between. The CDR3 runs to 13 residues. Germline CDR1 is SGHTA and CDR2 is FQGNSA. CDR3 sequence (DNA): TGTGCCAGCAGCTTAGCTGAGGGCTACGAGCAGTACTTC. Protein product: CASSLAEGYEQYF.

This chain links TRBV10-2 with TRBJ2-7, with TRBD1 matching 9 bases. The ends lost 7 bases at V and 2 bases at J; junction bases unmatched: 6. Germline lookup yields CDR1 WSHSY and CDR2 SAAADI. The CDR3 spans 14 residues. This chain's CDR3 is CASTPGQGPYEQYF. Written as DNA, the CDR3 is TGCGCCAGCACTCCGGGACAGGGCCCCTACGAGCAGTACTTC.

The rearrangement joins TRBV6-5 to TRBJ1-5, with D possibly being TRBD1 (5 bases). The CDR3 is 15 amino acids. Germline loops: CDR1 MNHEY, CDR2 SVGAGI. V was trimmed by 2 bases and J by 4 bases, leaving 12 bases between them. The chain's CDR3 is CASSYTAGSNQPQHF. CDR3 sequence (DNA): TGTGCCAGCAGTTACACGGCAGGGTCAAATCAGCCCCAGCATTTT.

The chain has TRBV3-1 (or the pseudogene TRBV3-2) and TRBJ2-7; 12 bases align to TRBD2. The CDR3 runs 14 residues. Germline values: CDR1 LGHDT, CDR2 YNNKEL (reference sequence). V was pared by 6 bases and J by 7 bases, with 7 bases of the junction left unmatched. The CDR3 nucleotides are TGTGCCAGCAGGAGGACTAGCGGGGTGGGGGAGCAGTACTTC. Encoded protein: CASRRTSGVGEQYF.

The rearrangement uses TRBV9 and TRBJ1-6; possible D gene TRBD1, 6 bases. Germline V gene sequence: CDR1 SGDLS, CDR2 YYNGEE. The CDR3 is 15 residues long. Trimming pared 1 base from V and 10 bases from J, leaving 15 bases between. CDR3 sequence reads: CASSVKEGEGSPLHF. CDR3 bases: TGTGCCAGCAGCGTAAAGGAGGGGGAGGGATCACCCCTCCACTTT. Full variable domain (missing parts from reference TRBV9 and TRBJ1-6): DSGVTQTPKHLITATGQRVTLRCSPRSGDLSVYWYQQSLDQGLQFLIQYYNGEERAKGNILERFSAQQFPDLHSELNLSSLELGDSALYFCASSVKEGEGSPLHFGNGTRLTVT.

This chain uses TRBV5-6 with TRBJ1-6; D is unclear. CDR3 size: 15 residues. V lost 2 bases to trimming and J lost 10 bases, with 16 bases between them. The germline V gene has CDR1 SGHDT and CDR2 YYEEEE. The CDR3 here is CASSLVGVPVSPLHF. CDR3 bases: TGTGCCAGCAGCTTAGTCGGGGTGCCGGTCTCACCCCTCCACTTT.

The rearrangement joins TRBV11-2 to TRBJ2-7; 13 positions agree with TRBD2. The CDR3 is 18 residues long. Germline loops: CDR1 SGHAT, CDR2 FQNNGV. The V and J ends lost 1 base and 3 bases, in that order; junction bases with no gene match: 9. The DNA for the CDR3 is TGTGCCAGCAGCTTAGTGGCCCCGGGACTAGCGGGGAACTACGAGCAGTACTTC. Translation gives CASSLVAPGLAGNYEQYF.

The V gene is TRBV4-3, the J gene TRBJ1-4; D gene ambiguous. Germline CDR1 reads LGHNA; CDR2 reads YSLEER. V was clipped by 0 bases and J by 7 bases, with 6 bases between them. The CDR3 covers 13 residues. CDR3 DNA: TGCGCCAGCAGCCAAGATCGGGGTGAAAAACTGTTTTTT. This sequence encodes CASSQDRGEKLFF.

The gene calls are TRBV20-1 and TRBJ1-1; TRBD1 might be the D (5 bases). The germline gives CDR1 DFQATT, CDR2 SNEGSKA (reference sequence). The V end was cut by 3 bases, the J end by 4 bases, with 12 bases between. CDR3 size: 13 residues. In DNA, the CDR3 is TGCAGTGCTAGTCCAGGGTGGGGCACTGAAGCTTTCTTT. Amino acid sequence: CSASPGWGTEAFF.

The chain carries TRBV28 and TRBJ1-6, with D possibly being TRBD1 (5 bases). Germline V gene lookup returns CDR1 MDHEN and CDR2 SYDVKM. V was trimmed by 6 bases and J by 3 bases, leaving 9 bases between them. The CDR3 is made up of 14 amino acids. CDR3 sequence reads: CASSRDGYNSPLHF. The CDR3 DNA sequence: TGTGCCAGCAGCCGGGACGGCTATAATTCACCCCTCCACTTT.

V usage is TRBV7-3 and J usage is TRBJ2-1; D uncertain. Trimming removed 5 bases from V and 10 bases from J, with 15 bases in between. The CDR3 runs to 13 residues. The germline V gene has CDR1 SGHTA and CDR2 FQGTGA. The CDR3 DNA sequence: TGTGCCAGCAGCCCCCGAAGGTTAGGGGAGCAGTTCTTC. It translates to CASSPRRLGEQFF.

This chain connects TRBV13 to TRBJ2-7, with D unresolved. Trimming took 0 bases from V and 4 from J, leaving 4 bases between them. The CDR3 sequence is 12 residues long. Per the germline V gene, CDR1 is PRHDT and CDR2 is FYEKMQ (reference sequence). In DNA, the CDR3 is TGTGCCAGCAGCTTAGGGGCTTACGAGCAGTACTTC. Its translation is CASSLGAYEQYF.

The V call is TRBV7-2, the J call TRBJ2-2; TRBD1 aligns across 7 bases. V trimming: 3 bases; J trimming: 4 bases; junction bases outside the gene matches: 5. There are 15 residues in the CDR3. Germline V lookup: CDR1 SGHTA, CDR2 FQGNSA. The CDR3 region has the DNA TGTGCCAGCAGCTTTCTGACAGGGACCACCGGGGAGCTGTTTTTT. This codes for CASSFLTGTTGELFF.

The chain uses TRBV11-2 and TRBJ2-7; 9 bases fit TRBD1. The germline CDR1 and CDR2 sequences are SGHAT and FQNNGV. The length of the CDR3 is 16 residues. V lost 5 bases, J lost 2 bases, and 10 bases stayed unmatched. The CDR3 bases are TGTGCCAGCAGCATACTACAGGGGGCTGTCGCCTACGAGCAGTACTTC. Residues: CASSILQGAVAYEQYF.

This rearrangement joins TRBV29-1 to TRBJ2-6; 8 bases match TRBD1. The CDR3 extends over 15 amino acids. In germline, CDR1 is SQVTM, CDR2 ANQGSEA. Unmatched junction bases numbered 3, after V lost 4 bases and J lost 1 base. Here the CDR3 reads CSVGQGRSGANVLTF. CDR3 coding DNA: TGCAGCGTTGGACAGGGGAGGTCTGGGGCCAACGTCCTGACTTTC.

The chain carries TRBV9 and TRBJ2-3; a possible D gene is TRBD1 (5 bases). Trimming pared 0 bases from V and 1 base from J, leaving 9 bases between. Germline lookup yields CDR1 SGDLS and CDR2 YYNGEE. This CDR3 has 15 residues. DNA for the CDR3: TGTGCCAGCAGCGTAGAACAGGCGGGCACAGATACGCAGTATTTT. This encodes CASSVEQAGTDTQYF. Full variable domain (outside the CDR3, taken from reference TRBV9 and TRBJ2-3): DSGVTQTPKHLITATGQRVTLRCSPRSGDLSVYWYQQSLDQGLQFLIQYYNGEERAKGNILERFSAQQFPDLHSELNLSSLELGDSALYFCASSVEQAGTDTQYFGPGTRLTVL.

The table lists this clone with a count of one. Sequence at one end of the junction differs from germline and may be a read error. This chain uses TRBV5-1 with TRBJ2-7; D remains unclear. The germline CDR1 and CDR2 sequences are SGHRS and YFSETQ. The CDR3 is made up of 14 amino acids. The CDR3 nucleotides read TGCGCCAGCAGATTGGAGAATAGACATCCCGAGCAGTACTTC. Its translation is CASRLENRHPEQYF.